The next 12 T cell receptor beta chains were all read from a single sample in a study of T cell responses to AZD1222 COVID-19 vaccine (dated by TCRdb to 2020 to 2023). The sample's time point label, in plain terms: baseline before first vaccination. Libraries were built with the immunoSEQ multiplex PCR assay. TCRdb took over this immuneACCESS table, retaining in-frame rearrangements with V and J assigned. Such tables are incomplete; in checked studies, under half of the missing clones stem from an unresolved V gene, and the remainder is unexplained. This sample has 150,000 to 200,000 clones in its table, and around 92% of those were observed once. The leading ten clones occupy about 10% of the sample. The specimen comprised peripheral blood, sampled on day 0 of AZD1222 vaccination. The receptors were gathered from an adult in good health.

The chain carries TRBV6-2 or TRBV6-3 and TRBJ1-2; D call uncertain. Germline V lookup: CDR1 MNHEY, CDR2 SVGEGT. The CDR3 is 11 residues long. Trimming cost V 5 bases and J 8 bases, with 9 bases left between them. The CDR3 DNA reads TGTGCCAGCAGTACCGGGGTCGGCTACACCTTC. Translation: CASSTGVGYTF.

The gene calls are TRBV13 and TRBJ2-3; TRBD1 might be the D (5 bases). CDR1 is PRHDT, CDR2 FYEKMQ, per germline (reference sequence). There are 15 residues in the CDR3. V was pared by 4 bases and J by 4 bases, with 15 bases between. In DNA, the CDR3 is TGTGCCAGCAGCTCCAAAGGGGTGGGTGCAGATACGCAGTATTTT. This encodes CASSSKGVGADTQYF.

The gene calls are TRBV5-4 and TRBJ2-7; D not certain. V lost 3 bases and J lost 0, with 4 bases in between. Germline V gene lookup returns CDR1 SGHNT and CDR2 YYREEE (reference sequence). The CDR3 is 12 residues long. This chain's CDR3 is CASSSGSYEQYF. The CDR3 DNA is TGTGCCAGCAGCTCCGGCTCCTACGAGCAGTACTTC.

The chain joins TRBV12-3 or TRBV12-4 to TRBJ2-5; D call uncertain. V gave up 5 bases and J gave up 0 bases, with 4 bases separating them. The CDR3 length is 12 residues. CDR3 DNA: TGTGCCAGCAGTCTCAACCAAGAGACCCAGTACTTC. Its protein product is CASSLNQETQYF.

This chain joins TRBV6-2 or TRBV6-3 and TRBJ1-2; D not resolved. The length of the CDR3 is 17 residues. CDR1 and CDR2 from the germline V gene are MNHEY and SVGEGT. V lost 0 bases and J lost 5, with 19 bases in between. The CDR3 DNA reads TGTGCCAGCAGTTACTCGAGAGTGGGCTCGAATTCTTATGGCTACACCTTC. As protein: CASSYSRVGSNSYGYTF.

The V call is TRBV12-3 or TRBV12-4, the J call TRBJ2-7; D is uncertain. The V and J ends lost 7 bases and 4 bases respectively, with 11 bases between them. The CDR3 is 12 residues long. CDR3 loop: CASKRSKYEQYF. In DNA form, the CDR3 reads TGTGCCAGCAAAAGGTCGAAGTACGAGCAGTACTTC.

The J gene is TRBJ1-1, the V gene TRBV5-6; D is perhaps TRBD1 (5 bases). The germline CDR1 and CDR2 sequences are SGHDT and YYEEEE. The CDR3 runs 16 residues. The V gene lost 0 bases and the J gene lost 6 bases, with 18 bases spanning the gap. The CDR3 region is CASSLALSYDSPEAFF. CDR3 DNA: TGTGCCAGCAGCTTGGCTCTCAGTTACGACAGTCCTGAAGCTTTCTTT.

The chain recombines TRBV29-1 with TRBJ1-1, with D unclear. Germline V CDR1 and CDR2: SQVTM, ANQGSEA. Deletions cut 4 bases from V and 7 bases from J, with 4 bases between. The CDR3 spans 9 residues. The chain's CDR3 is CSVGDEAFF. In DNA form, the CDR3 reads TGCAGCGTTGGGGATGAAGCTTTCTTT.

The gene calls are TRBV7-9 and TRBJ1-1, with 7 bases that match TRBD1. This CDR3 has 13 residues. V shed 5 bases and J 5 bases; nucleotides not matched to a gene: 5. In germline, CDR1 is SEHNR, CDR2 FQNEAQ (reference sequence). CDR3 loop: CASSRLQGTEAFF. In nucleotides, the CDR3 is TGTGCCAGCAGCCGGTTACAGGGGACTGAAGCTTTCTTT.

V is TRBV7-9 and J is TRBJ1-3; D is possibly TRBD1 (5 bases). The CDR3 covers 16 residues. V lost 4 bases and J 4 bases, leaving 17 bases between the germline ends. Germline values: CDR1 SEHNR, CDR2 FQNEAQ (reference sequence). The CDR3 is CASSSAGLITGNTIYF. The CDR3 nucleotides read TGTGCCAGCAGCTCAGCGGGGCTCATCACAGGAAACACCATATATTTT.

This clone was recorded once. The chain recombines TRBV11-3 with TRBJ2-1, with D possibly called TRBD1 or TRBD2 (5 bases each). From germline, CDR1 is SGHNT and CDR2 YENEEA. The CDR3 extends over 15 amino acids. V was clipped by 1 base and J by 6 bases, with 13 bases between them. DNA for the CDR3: TGTGCCAGCAGCTTAGGAGGGGCCACTCGCAATGAGCAGTTCTTC. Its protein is CASSLGGATRNEQFF.

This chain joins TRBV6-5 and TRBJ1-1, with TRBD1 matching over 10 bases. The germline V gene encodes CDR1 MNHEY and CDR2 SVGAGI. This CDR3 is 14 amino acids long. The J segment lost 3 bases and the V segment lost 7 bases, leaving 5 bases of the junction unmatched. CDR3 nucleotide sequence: TGTGCCAGCACCAGGGACAGGGGTGACACTGAAGCTTTCTTT. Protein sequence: CASTRDRGDTEAFF.